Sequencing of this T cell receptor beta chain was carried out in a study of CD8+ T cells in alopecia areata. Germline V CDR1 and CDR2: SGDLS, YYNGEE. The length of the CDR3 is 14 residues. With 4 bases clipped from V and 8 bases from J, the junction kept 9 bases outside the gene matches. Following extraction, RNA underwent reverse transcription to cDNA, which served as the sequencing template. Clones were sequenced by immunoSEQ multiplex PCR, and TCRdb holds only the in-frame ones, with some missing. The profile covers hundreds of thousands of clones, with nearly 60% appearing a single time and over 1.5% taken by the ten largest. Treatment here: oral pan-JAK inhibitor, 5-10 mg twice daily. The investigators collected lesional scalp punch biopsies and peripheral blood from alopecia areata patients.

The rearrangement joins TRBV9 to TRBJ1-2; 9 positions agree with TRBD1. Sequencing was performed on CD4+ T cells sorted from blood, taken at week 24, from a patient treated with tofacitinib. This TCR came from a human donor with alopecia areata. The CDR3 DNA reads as TGTGCCAGCAGCTTCGGGACAGGGAAGATCGGCTACACCTTC. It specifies CASSFGTGKIGYTF. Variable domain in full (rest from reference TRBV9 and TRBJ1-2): DSGVTQTPKHLITATGQRVTLRCSPRSGDLSVYWYQQSLDQGLQFLIQYYNGEERAKGNILERFSAQQFPDLHSELNLSSLELGDSALYFCASSFGTGKIGYTFGSGTRLTVV.